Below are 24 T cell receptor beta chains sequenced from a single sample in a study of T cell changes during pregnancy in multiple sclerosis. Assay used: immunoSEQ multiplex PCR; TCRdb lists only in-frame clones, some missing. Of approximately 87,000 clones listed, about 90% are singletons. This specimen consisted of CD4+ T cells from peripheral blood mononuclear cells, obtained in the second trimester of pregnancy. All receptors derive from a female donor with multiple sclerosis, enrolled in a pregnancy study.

This chain's CDR3 is CASSLTGVLYNEQFF. The CDR3 nucleotides read TGCGCCAGCAGCCTAACGGGAGTTTTATACAATGAGCAGTTCTTC. The gene calls are TRBV4-1 and TRBJ2-1, with a weak D call TRBD2 (6 bases). The CDR3 has 15 residues. V shed 4 bases and J shed 4 bases, with 14 bases lying between them. The germline V gene has CDR1 MGHRA and CDR2 YSYEKL.

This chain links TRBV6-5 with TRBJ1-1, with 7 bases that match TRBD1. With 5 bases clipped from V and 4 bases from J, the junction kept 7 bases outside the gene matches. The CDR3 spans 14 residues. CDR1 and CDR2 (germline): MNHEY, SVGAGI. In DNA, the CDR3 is TGTGCCAGCAGTCACCGACAGGGCCGCACTGAAGCTTTCTTT. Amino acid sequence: CASSHRQGRTEAFF.

CDR3 sequence (DNA): TGTGCCAGCAGTCCACCCTCAGGGGGCGCGTCTGGGGCCAACGTCCTGACTTTC. Translating gives CASSPPSGGASGANVLTF. The chain joins TRBV27 to TRBJ2-6, with 8 bases that match TRBD1. The V segment lost 5 bases and the J segment 1 base; nucleotides outside the gene matches: 10. This CDR3 region has 18 residues. Germline V gives CDR1 MNHEY, CDR2 SMNVEV (reference sequence).

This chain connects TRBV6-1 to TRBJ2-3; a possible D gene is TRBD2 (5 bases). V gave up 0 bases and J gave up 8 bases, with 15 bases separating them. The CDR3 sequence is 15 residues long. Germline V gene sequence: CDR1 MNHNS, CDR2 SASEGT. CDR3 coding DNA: TGTGCCAGCAGTGAAGCGGACTCTGCCTACGGTACGCAGTATTTT. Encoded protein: CASSEADSAYGTQYF.

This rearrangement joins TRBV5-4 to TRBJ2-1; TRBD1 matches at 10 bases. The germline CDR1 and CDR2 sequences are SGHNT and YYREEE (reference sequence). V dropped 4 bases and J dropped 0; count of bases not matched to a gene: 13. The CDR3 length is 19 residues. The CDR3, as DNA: TGTGCCAGCAGCCCCGGGACAGGGGTTAACCAATTCTCCTACAATGAGCAGTTCTTC. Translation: CASSPGTGVNQFSYNEQFF. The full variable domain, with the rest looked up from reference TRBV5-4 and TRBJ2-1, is ETGVTQSPTHLIKTRGQQVTLRCSSQSGHNTVSWYQQALGQGPQFIFQYYREEENGRGNFPPRFSGLQFPNYSSELNVNALELDDSALYLCASSPGTGVNQFSYNEQFFGPGTRLTVL.

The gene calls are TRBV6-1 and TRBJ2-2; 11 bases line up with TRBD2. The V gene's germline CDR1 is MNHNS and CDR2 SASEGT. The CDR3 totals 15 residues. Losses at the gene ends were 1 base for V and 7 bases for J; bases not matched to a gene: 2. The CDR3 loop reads CASSEGLAGLGELFF. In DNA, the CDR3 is TGTGCCAGCAGTGAAGGACTAGCGGGGCTCGGGGAGCTGTTTTTT.

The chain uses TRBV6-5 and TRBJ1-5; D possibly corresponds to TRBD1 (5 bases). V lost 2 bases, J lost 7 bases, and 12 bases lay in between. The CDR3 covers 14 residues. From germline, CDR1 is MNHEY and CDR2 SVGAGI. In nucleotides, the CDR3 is TGTGCCAGCAGTTACAAGCGGGGGAGCCAGCCCCAGCATTTT. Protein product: CASSYKRGSQPQHF.

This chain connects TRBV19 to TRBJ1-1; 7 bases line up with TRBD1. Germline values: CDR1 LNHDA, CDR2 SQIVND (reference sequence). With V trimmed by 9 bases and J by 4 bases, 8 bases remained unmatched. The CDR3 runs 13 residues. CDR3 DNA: TGTGCCAGCTGCGACAGGGTGAGCACTGAAGCTTTCTTT. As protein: CASCDRVSTEAFF.

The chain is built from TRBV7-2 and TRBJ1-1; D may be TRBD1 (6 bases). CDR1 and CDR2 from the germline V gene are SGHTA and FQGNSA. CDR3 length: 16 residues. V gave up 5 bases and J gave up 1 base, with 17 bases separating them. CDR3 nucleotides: TGTGCCAGCAGCCGAAAGACAGGACGCCAGAACACTGAAGCTTTCTTT. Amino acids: CASSRKTGRQNTEAFF.

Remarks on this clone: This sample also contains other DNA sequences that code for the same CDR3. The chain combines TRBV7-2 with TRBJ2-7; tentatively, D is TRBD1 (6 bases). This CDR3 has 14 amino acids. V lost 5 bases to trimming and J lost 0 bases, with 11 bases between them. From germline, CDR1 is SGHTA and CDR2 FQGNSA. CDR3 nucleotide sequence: TGTGCCAGCAGCCTACAGGGACCCTCCTACGAGCAGTACTTC. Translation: CASSLQGPSYEQYF.

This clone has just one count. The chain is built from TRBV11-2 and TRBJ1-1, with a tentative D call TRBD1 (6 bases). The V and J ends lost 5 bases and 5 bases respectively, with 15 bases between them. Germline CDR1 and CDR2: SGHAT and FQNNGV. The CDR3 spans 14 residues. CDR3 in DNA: TGTGCCAGCAGCGCGCACAGGGTTGGGACTGAAGCTTTCTTT. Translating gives CASSAHRVGTEAFF.

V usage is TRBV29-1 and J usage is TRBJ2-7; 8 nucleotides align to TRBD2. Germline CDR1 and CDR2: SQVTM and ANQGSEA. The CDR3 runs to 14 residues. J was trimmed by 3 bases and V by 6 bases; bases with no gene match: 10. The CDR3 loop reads CSVGGGRALYEQYF. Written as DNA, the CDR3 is TGCAGCGTCGGGGGGGGGCGGGCCCTCTACGAGCAGTACTTC.

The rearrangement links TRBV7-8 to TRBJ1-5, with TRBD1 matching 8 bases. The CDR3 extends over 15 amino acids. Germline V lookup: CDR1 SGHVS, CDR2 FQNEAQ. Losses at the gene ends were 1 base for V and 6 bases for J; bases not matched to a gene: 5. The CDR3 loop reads CASSLGTGLSQPQHF. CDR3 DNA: TGTGCCAGCAGCTTAGGGACAGGGTTGAGTCAGCCCCAGCATTTT.

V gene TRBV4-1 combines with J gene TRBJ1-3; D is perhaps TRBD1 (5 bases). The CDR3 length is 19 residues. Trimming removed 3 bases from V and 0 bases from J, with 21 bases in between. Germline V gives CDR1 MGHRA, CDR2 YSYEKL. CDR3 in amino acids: CASSHNFRVGLLSGNTIYF. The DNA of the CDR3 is TGCGCCAGCAGCCACAATTTTAGGGTGGGGCTACTCTCTGGAAACACCATATATTTT.

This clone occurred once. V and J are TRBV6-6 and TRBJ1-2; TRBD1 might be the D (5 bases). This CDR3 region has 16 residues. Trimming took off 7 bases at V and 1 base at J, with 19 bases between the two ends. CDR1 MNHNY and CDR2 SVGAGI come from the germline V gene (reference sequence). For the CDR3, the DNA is TGTGCCAGCACCCGCCTGGGGGGGACGGGTAACTATGGCTACACCTTC. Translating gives CASTRLGGTGNYGYTF.

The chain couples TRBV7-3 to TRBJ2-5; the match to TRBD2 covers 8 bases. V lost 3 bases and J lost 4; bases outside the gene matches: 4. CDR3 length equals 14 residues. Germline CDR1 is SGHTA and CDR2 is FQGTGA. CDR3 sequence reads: CASSFGAGAETQYF. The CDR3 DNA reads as TGTGCCAGCAGCTTTGGAGCGGGAGCAGAGACCCAGTACTTC.

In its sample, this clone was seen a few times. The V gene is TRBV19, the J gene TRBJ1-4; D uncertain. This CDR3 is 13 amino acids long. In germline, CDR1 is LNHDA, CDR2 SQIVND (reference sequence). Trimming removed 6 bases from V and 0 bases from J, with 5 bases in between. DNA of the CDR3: TGTGCCAGTAGGCGGGCAACTAATGAAAAACTGTTTTTT. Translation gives CASRRATNEKLFF. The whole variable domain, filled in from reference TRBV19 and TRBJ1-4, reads DGGITQSPKYLFRKEGQNVTLSCEQNLNHDAMYWYRQDPGQGLRLIYYSQIVNDFQKGDIAEGYSVSREKKESFPLTVTSAQKNPTAFYLCASRRATNEKLFFGSGTQLSVL.

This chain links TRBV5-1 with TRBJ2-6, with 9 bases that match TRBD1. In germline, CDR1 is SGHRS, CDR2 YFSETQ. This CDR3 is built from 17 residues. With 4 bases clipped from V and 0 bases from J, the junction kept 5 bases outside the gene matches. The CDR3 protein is CASSPGQGTSGANVLTF. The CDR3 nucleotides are TGCGCCAGCAGCCCTGGACAGGGGACCTCTGGGGCCAACGTCCTGACTTTC.

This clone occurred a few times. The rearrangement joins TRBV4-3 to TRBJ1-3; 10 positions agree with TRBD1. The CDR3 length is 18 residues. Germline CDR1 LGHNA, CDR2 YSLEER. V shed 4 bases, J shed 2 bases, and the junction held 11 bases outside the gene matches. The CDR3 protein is CASSRSSGQGTTGNTIYF. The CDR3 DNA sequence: TGCGCCAGCAGCCGATCCTCGGGACAGGGGACGACTGGAAACACCATATATTTT.

CDR3 sequence: CASSLGGGSGANVLTF. CDR3 nucleotide sequence: TGCGCCAGCAGCTTGGGGGGGGGTTCTGGGGCCAACGTCCTGACTTTC. The chain carries TRBV5-1 and TRBJ2-6, with TRBD2 identical over 7 bases. V lost 0 bases to trimming and J lost 1 base; unmatched junction nucleotides: 1. The CDR3 covers 16 residues. CDR1 is SGHRS, CDR2 YFSETQ, per germline.

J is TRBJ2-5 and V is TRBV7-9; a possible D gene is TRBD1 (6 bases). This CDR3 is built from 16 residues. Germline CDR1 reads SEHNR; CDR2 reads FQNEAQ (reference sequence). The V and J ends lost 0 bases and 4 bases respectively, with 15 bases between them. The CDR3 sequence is CASSLAPIVGAETQYF. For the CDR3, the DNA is TGTGCCAGCAGCTTAGCGCCTATCGTGGGGGCAGAGACCCAGTACTTC.

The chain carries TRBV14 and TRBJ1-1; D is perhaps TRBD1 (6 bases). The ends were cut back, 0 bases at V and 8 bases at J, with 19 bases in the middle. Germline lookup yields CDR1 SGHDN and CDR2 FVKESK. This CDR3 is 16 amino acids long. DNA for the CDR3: TGTGCCAGCAGCCAAGATCGGTGGGCCAGGGGCCCCGAAGCTTTCTTT. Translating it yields CASSQDRWARGPEAFF.

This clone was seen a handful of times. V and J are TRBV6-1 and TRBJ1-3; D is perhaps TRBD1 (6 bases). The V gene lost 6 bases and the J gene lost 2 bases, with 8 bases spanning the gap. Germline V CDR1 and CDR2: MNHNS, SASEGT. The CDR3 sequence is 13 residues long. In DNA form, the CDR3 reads TGTGCCAGCAGGCCAGGGGCTGGAAACACCATATATTTT. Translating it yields CASRPGAGNTIYF.

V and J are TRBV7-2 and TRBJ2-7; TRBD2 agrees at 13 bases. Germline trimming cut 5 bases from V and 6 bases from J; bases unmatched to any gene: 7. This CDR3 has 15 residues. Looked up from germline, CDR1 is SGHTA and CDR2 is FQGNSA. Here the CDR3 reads CASSPTSGGAGEQYF. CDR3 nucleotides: TGTGCCAGCAGCCCAACTAGCGGGGGGGCCGGCGAGCAGTACTTC. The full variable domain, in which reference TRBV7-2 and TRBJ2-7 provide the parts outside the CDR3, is GAGVSQSPSNKVTEKGKDVELRCDPISGHTALYWYRQSLGQGLEFLIYFQGNSAPDKSGLPSDRFSAERTGGSVSTLTIQRTQQEDSAVYLCASSPTSGGAGEQYFGPGTRLTVT.